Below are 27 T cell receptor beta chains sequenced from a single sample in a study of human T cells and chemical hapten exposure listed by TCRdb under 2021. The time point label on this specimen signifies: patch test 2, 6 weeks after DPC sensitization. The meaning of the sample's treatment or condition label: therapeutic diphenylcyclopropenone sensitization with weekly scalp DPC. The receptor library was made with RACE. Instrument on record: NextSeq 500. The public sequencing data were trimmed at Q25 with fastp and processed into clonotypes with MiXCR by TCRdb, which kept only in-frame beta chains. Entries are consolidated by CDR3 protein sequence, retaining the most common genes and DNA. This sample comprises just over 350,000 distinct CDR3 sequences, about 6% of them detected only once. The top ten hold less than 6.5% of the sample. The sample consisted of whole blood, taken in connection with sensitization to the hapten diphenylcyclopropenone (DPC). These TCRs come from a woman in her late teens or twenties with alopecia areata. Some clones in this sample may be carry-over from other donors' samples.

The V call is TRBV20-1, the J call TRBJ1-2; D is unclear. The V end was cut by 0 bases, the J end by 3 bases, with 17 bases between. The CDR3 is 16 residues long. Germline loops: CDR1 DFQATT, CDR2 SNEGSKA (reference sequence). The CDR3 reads CSARDTRGFGDYGYTF. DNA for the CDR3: TGCAGTGCTAGAGATACGAGAGGGTTTGGGGACTATGGCTACACCTTC.

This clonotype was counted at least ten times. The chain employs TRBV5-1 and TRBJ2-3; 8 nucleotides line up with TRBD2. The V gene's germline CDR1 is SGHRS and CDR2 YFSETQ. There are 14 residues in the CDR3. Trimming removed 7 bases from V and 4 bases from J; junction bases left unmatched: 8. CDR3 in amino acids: CASGSGDRSDTQYF. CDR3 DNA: TGCGCCAGCGGTAGCGGGGACCGGTCAGATACGCAGTATTTT.

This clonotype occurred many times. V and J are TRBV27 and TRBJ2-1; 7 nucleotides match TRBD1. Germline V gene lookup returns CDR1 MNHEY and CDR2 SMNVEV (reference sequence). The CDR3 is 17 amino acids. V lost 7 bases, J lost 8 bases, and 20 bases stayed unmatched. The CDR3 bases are TGTGCCAGCACCTCCTACGCTAGGACAGGTGGTCCGGATGAGCAGTTCTTC. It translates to CASTSYARTGGPDEQFF.

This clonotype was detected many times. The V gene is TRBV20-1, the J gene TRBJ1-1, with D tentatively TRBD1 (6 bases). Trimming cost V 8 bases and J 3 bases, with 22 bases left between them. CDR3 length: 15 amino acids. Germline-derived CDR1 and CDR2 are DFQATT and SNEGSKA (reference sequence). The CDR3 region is CSSTPLQGTDTEAFF. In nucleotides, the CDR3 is TGCAGTTCCACCCCATTACAGGGAACGGACACTGAAGCTTTCTTT.

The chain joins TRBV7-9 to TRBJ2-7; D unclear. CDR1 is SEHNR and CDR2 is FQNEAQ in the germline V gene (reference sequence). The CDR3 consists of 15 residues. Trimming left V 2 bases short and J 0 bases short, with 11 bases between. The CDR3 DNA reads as TGTGCCAGCAGCTTAAGTACCGCTCCCTCCTACGAGCAGTACTTC. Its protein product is CASSLSTAPSYEQYF.

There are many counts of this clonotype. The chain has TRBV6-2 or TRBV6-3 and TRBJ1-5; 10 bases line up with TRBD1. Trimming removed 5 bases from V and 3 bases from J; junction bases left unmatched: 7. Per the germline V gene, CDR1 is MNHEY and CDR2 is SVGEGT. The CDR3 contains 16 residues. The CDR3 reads CASSTTGGALNQPQHF. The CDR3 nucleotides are TGTGCCAGCAGTACGACAGGGGGCGCGCTCAATCAGCCCCAGCATTTT.

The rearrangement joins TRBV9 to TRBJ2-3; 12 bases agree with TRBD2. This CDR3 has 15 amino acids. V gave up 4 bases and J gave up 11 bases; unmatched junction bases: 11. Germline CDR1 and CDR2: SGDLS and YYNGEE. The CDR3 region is CASSPRTSGEYEQYF. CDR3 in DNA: TGTGCCAGCAGCCCGCGGACTAGCGGGGAGTACGAGCAGTATTTT. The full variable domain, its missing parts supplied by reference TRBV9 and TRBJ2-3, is DSGVTQTPKHLITATGQRVTLRCSPRSGDLSVYWYQQSLDQGLQFLIQYYNGEERAKGNILERFSAQQFPDLHSELNLSSLELGDSALYFCASSPRTSGEYEQYFGPGTRLTVL.

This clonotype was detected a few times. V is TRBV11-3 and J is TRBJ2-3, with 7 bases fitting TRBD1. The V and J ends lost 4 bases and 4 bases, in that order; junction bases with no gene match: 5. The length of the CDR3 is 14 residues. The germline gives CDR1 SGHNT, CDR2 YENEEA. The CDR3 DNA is TGTGCCAGCAGCTCCCGACAGGGATCAGATACGCAGTATTTT. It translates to CASSSRQGSDTQYF. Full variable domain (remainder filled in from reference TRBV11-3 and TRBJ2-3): EAGVVQSPRYKIIEKKQPVAFWCNPISGHNTLYWYLQNLGQGPELLIRYENEEAVDDSQLPKDRFSAERLKGVDSTLKIQPAELGDSAVYLCASSSRQGSDTQYFGPGTRLTVL.

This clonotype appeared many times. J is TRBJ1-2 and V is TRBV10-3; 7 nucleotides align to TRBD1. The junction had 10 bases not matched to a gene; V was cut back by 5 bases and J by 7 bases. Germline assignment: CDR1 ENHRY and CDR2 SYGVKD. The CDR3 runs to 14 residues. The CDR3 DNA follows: TGTGCCATCAGTACACTTACAGGGGAACCTGGCTACACCTTC. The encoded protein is CAISTLTGEPGYTF.

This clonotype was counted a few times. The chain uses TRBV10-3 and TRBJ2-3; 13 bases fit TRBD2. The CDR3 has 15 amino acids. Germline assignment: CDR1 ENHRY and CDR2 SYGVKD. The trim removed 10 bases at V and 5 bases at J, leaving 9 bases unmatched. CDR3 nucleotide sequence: TGTGCCACAACAACTAGCGGGGGGGCCCTAGATACGCAGTATTTT. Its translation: CATTTSGGALDTQYF.

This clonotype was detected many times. The chain's CDR3 is CAISESMTGTVRGGQPQHF. As DNA, the CDR3 is TGTGCCATCAGTGAGTCCATGACAGGGACGGTGCGAGGGGGTCAGCCCCAGCATTTT. This chain uses TRBV10-3 with TRBJ1-5, with 7 positions matching TRBD1. The CDR3 length is 19 residues. The germline CDR1 and CDR2 sequences are ENHRY and SYGVKD. J was trimmed by 6 bases and V by 0 bases; bases with no gene match: 17.

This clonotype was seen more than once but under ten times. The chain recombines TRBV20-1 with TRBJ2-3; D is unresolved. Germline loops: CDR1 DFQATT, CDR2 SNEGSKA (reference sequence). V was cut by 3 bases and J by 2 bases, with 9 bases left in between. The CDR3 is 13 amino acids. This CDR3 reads CSASGQPTDTQYF. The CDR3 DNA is TGCAGTGCTAGCGGCCAACCCACAGATACGCAGTATTTT.

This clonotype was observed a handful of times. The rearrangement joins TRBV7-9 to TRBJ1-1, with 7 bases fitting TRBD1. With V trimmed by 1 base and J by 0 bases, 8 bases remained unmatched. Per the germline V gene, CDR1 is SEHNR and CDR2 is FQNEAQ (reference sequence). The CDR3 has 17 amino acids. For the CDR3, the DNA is TGTGCCAGCAGCTTAGAAGGGGGCGCATTGATGAACACTGAAGCTTTCTTT. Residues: CASSLEGGALMNTEAFF.

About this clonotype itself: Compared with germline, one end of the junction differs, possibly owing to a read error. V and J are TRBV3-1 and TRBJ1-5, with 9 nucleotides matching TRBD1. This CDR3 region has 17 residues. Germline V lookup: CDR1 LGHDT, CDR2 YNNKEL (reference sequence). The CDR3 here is CASRQVYRGLTYQPQHF. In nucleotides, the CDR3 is TGTGCCAGCAGACAAGTATACAGGGGGCTTACCTATCAGCCCCAGCATTTT.

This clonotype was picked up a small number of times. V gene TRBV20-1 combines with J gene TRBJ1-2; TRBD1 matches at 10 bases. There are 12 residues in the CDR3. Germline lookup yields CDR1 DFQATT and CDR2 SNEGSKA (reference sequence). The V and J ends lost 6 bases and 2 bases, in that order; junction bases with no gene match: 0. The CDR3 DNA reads TGCAGTGCGGGACAGGGGAACTATGGCTACACCTTC. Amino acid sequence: CSAGQGNYGYTF.

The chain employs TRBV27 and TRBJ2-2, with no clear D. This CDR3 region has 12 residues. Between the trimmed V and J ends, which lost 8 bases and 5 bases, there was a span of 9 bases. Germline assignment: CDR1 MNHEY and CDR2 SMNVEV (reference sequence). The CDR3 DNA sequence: TGTGCCAGCGGAGAATATACCGGGGAGCTGTTTTTT. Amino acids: CASGEYTGELFF.

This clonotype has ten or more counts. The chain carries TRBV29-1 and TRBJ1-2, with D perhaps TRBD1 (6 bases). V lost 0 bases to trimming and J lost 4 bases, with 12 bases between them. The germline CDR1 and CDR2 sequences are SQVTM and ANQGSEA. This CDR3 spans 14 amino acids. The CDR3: CSVEDPGEAYGYTF. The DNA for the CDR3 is TGCAGCGTTGAAGATCCAGGGGAGGCCTATGGCTACACCTTC.

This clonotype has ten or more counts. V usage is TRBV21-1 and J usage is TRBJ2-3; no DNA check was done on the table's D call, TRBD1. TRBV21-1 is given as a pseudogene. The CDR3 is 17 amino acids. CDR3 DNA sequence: TGTGCCAGCAGCGCCGACTTGACAGGTAGTAGCACAGATACGCAGTATTTT. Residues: CASSADLTGSSTDTQYF.

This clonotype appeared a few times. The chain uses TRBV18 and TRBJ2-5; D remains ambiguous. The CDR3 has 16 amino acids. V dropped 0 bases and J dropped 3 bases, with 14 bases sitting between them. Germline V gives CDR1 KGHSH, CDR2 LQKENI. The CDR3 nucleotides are TGTGCCAGCTCACCACCGAGTTTACAGTTTAAAGAGACCCAGTACTTC. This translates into CASSPPSLQFKETQYF.

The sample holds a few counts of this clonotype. This CDR3 reads CASSARGTTIDTQYF. The CDR3 DNA follows: TGTGCCAGCAGTGCAAGAGGGACTACAATCGATACGCAGTATTTT. The rearrangement joins TRBV6-6 to TRBJ2-3; TRBD2 matches 7 bases. With 5 bases clipped from V and 6 bases from J, the junction kept 11 bases outside the gene matches. Germline loops: CDR1 MNHNY, CDR2 SVGAGI (reference sequence). The CDR3 covers 15 residues.

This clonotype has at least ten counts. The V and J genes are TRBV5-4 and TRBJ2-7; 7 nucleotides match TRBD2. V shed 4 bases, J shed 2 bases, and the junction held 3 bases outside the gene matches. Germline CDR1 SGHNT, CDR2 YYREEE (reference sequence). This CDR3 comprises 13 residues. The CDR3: CASSNAGAYEQYF. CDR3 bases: TGTGCCAGCAGCAACGCGGGGGCCTACGAGCAGTACTTC.

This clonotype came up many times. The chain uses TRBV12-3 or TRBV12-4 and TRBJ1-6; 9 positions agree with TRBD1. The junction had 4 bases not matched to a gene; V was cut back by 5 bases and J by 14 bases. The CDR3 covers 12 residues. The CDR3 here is CASSRQGGTLHF. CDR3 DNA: TGTGCCAGCAGTCGACAGGGGGGCACCCTCCACTTT.

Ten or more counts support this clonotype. For the CDR3, the DNA is TGTGCCAGCAGCTTAGAAGGGGCCGATGAAAAACTGTTTTTT. As protein: CASSLEGADEKLFF. The rearrangement links TRBV7-3 to TRBJ1-4; D may be TRBD1 (5 bases). Looked up from germline, CDR1 is SGHTA and CDR2 is FQGTGA. CDR3 length: 14 residues. Trimming took off 2 bases at V and 6 bases at J, with 10 bases between the two ends.

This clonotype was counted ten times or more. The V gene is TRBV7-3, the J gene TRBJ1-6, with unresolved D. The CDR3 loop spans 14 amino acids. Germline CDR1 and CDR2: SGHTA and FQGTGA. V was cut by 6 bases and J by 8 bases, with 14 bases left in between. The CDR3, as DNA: TGTGCCAGCAGTCTCCGGGCCCTAGATTCACCCCTCCACTTT. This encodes CASSLRALDSPLHF.

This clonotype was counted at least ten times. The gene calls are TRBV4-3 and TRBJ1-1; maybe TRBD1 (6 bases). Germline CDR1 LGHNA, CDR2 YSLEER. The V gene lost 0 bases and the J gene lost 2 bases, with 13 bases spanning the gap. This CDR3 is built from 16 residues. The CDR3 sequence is CASSQEDGTPNTEAFF. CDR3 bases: TGCGCCAGCAGCCAAGAAGACGGGACACCTAACACTGAAGCTTTCTTT.

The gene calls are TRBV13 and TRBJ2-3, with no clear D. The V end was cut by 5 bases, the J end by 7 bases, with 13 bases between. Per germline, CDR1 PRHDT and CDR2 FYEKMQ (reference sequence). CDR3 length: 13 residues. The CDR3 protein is CASSGQGPNTQYF. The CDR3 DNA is TGTGCCAGCAGCGGCCAAGGCCCGAATACGCAGTATTTT.

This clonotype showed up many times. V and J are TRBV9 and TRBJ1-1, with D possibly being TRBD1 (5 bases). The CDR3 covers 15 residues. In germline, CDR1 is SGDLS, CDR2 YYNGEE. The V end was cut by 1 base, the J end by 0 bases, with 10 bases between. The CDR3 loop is CASSVLGTMNTEAFF. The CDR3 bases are TGTGCCAGCAGCGTACTGGGGACCATGAACACTGAAGCTTTCTTT.